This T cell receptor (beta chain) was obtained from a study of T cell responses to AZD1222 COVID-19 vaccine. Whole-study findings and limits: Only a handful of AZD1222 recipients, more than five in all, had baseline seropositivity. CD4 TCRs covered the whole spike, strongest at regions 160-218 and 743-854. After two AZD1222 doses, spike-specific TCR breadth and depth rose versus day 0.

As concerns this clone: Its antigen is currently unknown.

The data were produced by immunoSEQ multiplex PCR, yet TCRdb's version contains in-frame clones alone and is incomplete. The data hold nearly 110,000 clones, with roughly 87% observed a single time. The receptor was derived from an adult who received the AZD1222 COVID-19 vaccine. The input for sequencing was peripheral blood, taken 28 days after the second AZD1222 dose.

The CDR3 nucleotides read TGTGCCAGCAGTGAAGGGAGTAGCAATCAGCCCCAGCATTTT. Protein: CASSEGSSNQPQHF. V gene TRBV2 combines with J gene TRBJ1-5; D remains ambiguous. Germline assignment: CDR1 SNHLY and CDR2 FYNNEI. The CDR3 loop spans 14 amino acids. The V gene lost 1 base and the J gene lost 0 bases, with 4 bases spanning the gap.